The rows below give T cell receptor beta chains drawn from one sample of a study of blood T cell repertoires in COVID-19. The data were produced by immunoSEQ multiplex PCR, yet TCRdb's version contains in-frame clones alone and is incomplete. Among approximately 360,000 clones, 90% were seen once, and the ten largest hold 6.5% to 8%. Sample: peripheral blood. The receptors were sampled from a man between 18 and 29 years old with active or convalescent COVID-19. Each CDR3 is given with its conserved first and last residue. The order of the fields is V gene, J gene, D gene, clone size, CDR3 length, CDR3 protein, CDR3 DNA. A D gene is named only where the DNA matches it firmly. Some rows have no size entry. The others give once, few or many, or a class for an expanded clone.

V gene: TRBV19
J gene: TRBJ2-2
D gene: -
clone size: -
CDR3 length: 14
CDR3 protein: CASYGVANTGELFF
CDR3 DNA: TGTGCCAGTTACGGGGTCGCGAACACCGGGGAGCTGTTTTTT

V gene: TRBV19
J gene: TRBJ2-7
D gene: TRBD1
clone size: -
CDR3 length: 13
CDR3 protein: CASSPGQAYEQYF
CDR3 DNA: TGTGCCAGTAGTCCGGGACAGGCATACGAGCAGTACTTC

V gene: TRBV9
J gene: TRBJ1-4
D gene: TRBD1
clone size: -
CDR3 length: 14
CDR3 protein: CASSVGQGGEKLFF
CDR3 DNA: TGTGCCAGCAGCGTAGGACAGGGAGGTGAAAAACTGTTTTTT

V gene: TRBV28
J gene: TRBJ1-5
D gene: -
clone size: -
CDR3 length: 12
CDR3 protein: CASSLVSDGKHF
CDR3 DNA: TGTGCCAGCAGTTTAGTTTCCGACGGGAAGCATTTT

V gene: TRBV7-9
J gene: TRBJ1-2
D gene: TRBD1
clone size: -
CDR3 length: 14
CDR3 protein: CASSLYEGANGYTF
CDR3 DNA: TGTGCCAGCAGCTTATATGAGGGGGCGAATGGCTACACCTTC

V gene: TRBV7-9
J gene: TRBJ2-1
D gene: TRBD2
clone size: -
CDR3 length: 16
CDR3 protein: CASSPLGGEATNEQFF
CDR3 DNA: TGTGCCAGCAGCCCTTTGGGGGGGGAGGCCACCAATGAGCAGTTCTTC

V gene: TRBV19
J gene: TRBJ2-1
D gene: TRBD2
clone size: -
CDR3 length: 15
CDR3 protein: CASSTTSGGYNEQFF
CDR3 DNA: TGTGCCAGTAGTACTACTAGCGGGGGCTACAATGAGCAGTTCTTC

V gene: TRBV19
J gene: TRBJ2-5
D gene: TRBD1
clone size: -
CDR3 length: 16
CDR3 protein: CASTSAGTGYQETQYF
CDR3 DNA: TGTGCCAGTACCTCAGCCGGGACAGGGTACCAAGAGACCCAGTACTTC

V gene: TRBV18
J gene: TRBJ1-3
D gene: TRBD1
clone size: -
CDR3 length: 19
CDR3 protein: CASSPPPNRGRGSGNTIYF
CDR3 DNA: TGTGCCAGCTCACCACCCCCTAACAGGGGGCGCGGGTCTGGAAACACCATATATTTT

V gene: TRBV4-3
J gene: TRBJ1-4
D gene: -
clone size: -
CDR3 length: 15
CDR3 protein: CASSLDHNIYEKLFF
CDR3 DNA: TGCGCCAGCAGCCTAGACCACAACATCTATGAAAAACTGTTTTTT

V gene: TRBV7-2
J gene: TRBJ2-4
D gene: -
clone size: -
CDR3 length: 15
CDR3 protein: CASSLQGLAKNIQYF
CDR3 DNA: TGTGCCAGCAGCTTGCAGGGATTAGCCAAAAACATTCAGTACTTC

V gene: TRBV4-3
J gene: TRBJ1-4
D gene: -
clone size: -
CDR3 length: 15
CDR3 protein: CASSQDLNGDEKLFF
CDR3 DNA: TGCGCCAGCAGCCAAGATCTGAACGGTGATGAAAAACTGTTTTTT

V gene: TRBV27
J gene: TRBJ2-7
D gene: TRBD2
clone size: -
CDR3 length: 13
CDR3 protein: CASSLREGYEQYF
CDR3 DNA: TGTGCCAGCAGTTTACGGGAGGGGTACGAGCAGTACTTC

V gene: TRBV6-2/TRBV6-3
J gene: TRBJ1-1
D gene: TRBD1
clone size: -
CDR3 length: 13
CDR3 protein: CASSQGAETEAFF
CDR3 DNA: TGTGCCAGCAGCCAGGGGGCTGAGACTGAAGCTTTCTTT

V gene: TRBV7-2
J gene: TRBJ2-1
D gene: TRBD1
clone size: -
CDR3 length: 16
CDR3 protein: CASSLAVGRGYNEQFF
CDR3 DNA: TGTGCCAGCAGCTTAGCCGTGGGCAGGGGGTACAATGAGCAGTTCTTC

V gene: TRBV5-1
J gene: TRBJ1-2
D gene: -
clone size: -
CDR3 length: 15
CDR3 protein: CASSLAGPGGYGYTF
CDR3 DNA: TGCGCCAGCAGCTTGGCCGGGCCGGGGGGCTATGGCTACACCTTC

V gene: TRBV5-1
J gene: TRBJ1-4
D gene: -
clone size: -
CDR3 length: 16
CDR3 protein: CASSLAAKTTNEKLFF
CDR3 DNA: TGCGCCAGCAGCTTGGCCGCTAAGACAACTAATGAAAAACTGTTTTTT

V gene: TRBV30
J gene: TRBJ2-7
D gene: -
clone size: -
CDR3 length: 14
CDR3 protein: CAWGDFRWTYEQYF
CDR3 DNA: TGTGCCTGGGGTGACTTCCGATGGACCTACGAGCAGTACTTC

V gene: TRBV12-3/TRBV12-4
J gene: TRBJ1-2
D gene: -
clone size: few
CDR3 length: 13
CDR3 protein: CASSLLVSHRYTF
CDR3 DNA: TGTGCCAGCAGTTTACTAGTATCCCATCGCTACACCTTC

V gene: TRBV27
J gene: TRBJ2-7
D gene: TRBD2
clone size: -
CDR3 length: 15
CDR3 protein: CASSPTGTSGYEQYF
CDR3 DNA: TGTGCCAGCAGTCCCACCGGGACTAGCGGATACGAGCAGTACTTC

V gene: TRBV19
J gene: TRBJ2-5
D gene: TRBD2
clone size: once
CDR3 length: 15
CDR3 protein: CASSTPGTSLETQYF
CDR3 DNA: TGTGCCAGTAGTACCCCCGGGACTAGTCTTGAGACCCAGTACTTC

V gene: TRBV5-4
J gene: TRBJ1-6
D gene: TRBD1
clone size: few
CDR3 length: 14
CDR3 protein: CASSYGQGQSPLHF
CDR3 DNA: TGTGCCAGCAGTTACGGACAGGGGCAATCACCCCTCCACTTT

V gene: TRBV9
J gene: TRBJ2-3
D gene: -
clone size: once
CDR3 length: 18
CDR3 protein: CASSDLAGSGVSSGTQYF
CDR3 DNA: TGTGCCAGCAGCGACCTAGCTGGATCGGGGGTTTCGTCGGGTACGCAGTATTTT

V gene: TRBV7-2
J gene: TRBJ2-1
D gene: TRBD1
clone size: -
CDR3 length: 12
CDR3 protein: CASSSQTGKQFF
CDR3 DNA: TGTGCCAGCAGCTCCCAGACAGGGAAGCAGTTCTTC

V gene: TRBV10-3
J gene: TRBJ1-3
D gene: -
clone size: -
CDR3 length: 15
CDR3 protein: CAISVGGYTGNTIYF
CDR3 DNA: TGTGCCATCAGTGTTGGAGGCTATACTGGAAACACCATATATTTT

V gene: TRBV3-1/TRBV3-2
J gene: TRBJ2-3
D gene: TRBD2
clone size: -
CDR3 length: 17
CDR3 protein: CASSQDGLAGVPDTQYF
CDR3 DNA: TGTGCCAGCAGCCAAGATGGGCTAGCGGGAGTACCAGATACGCAGTATTTT

V gene: TRBV3-1/TRBV3-2
J gene: TRBJ1-6
D gene: -
clone size: -
CDR3 length: 20
CDR3 protein: CASSQDPWNRESSYNSPLHF
CDR3 DNA: TGTGCCAGCAGCCAAGATCCCTGGAACAGGGAGAGCTCCTATAATTCACCCCTCCACTTT

V gene: TRBV6-5
J gene: TRBJ1-4
D gene: TRBD1
clone size: -
CDR3 length: 14
CDR3 protein: CASRRTGTNEKLFF
CDR3 DNA: TGTGCCAGCAGGAGGACAGGCACTAATGAAAAACTGTTTTTT

V gene: TRBV4-2
J gene: TRBJ1-1
D gene: -
clone size: -
CDR3 length: 15
CDR3 protein: CASSQEGHLNTEAFF
CDR3 DNA: TGTGCCAGCAGCCAAGAGGGACACCTAAACACTGAAGCTTTCTTT

V gene: TRBV5-4
J gene: TRBJ2-3
D gene: TRBD2
clone size: -
CDR3 length: 16
CDR3 protein: CASHRSSGGNTDTQYF
CDR3 DNA: TGTGCCAGCCATCGATCTAGCGGGGGGAACACAGATACGCAGTATTTT

V gene: TRBV7-2
J gene: TRBJ1-2
D gene: -
clone size: -
CDR3 length: 13
CDR3 protein: CASSTDRTGGYTF
CDR3 DNA: TGTGCCAGCAGCACCGACAGGACTGGTGGCTACACCTTC

V gene: TRBV5-6
J gene: TRBJ1-4
D gene: -
clone size: -
CDR3 length: 15
CDR3 protein: CASSKSGAGRGKLFF
CDR3 DNA: TGTGCCAGCAGCAAGTCAGGTGCGGGAAGGGGAAAACTGTTTTTT

V gene: TRBV11-2
J gene: TRBJ2-5
D gene: -
clone size: -
CDR3 length: 16
CDR3 protein: CASSLTGTPNRETQYF
CDR3 DNA: TGTGCCAGCAGCTTAACCGGGACACCCAATCGGGAGACCCAGTACTTC

V gene: TRBV19
J gene: TRBJ1-5
D gene: -
clone size: -
CDR3 length: 15
CDR3 protein: CASSIGRGFYQPQHF
CDR3 DNA: TGTGCCAGTAGTATCGGCAGGGGTTTTTATCAGCCCCAGCATTTT

V gene: TRBV3-1/TRBV3-2
J gene: TRBJ1-1
D gene: -
clone size: -
CDR3 length: 11
CDR3 protein: CASSQAGEAFF
CDR3 DNA: TGTGCCAGCAGCCAAGCGGGAGAAGCTTTCTTT

V gene: TRBV7-9
J gene: TRBJ1-5
D gene: -
clone size: -
CDR3 length: 15
CDR3 protein: CASSNTGTGNQPQHF
CDR3 DNA: TGTGCCAGCAGCAACACAGGGACGGGCAATCAGCCCCAGCATTTT

V gene: TRBV6-5
J gene: TRBJ2-7
D gene: -
clone size: -
CDR3 length: 15
CDR3 protein: CASSRKGQISYEQYF
CDR3 DNA: TGTGCCAGCAGTAGAAAAGGACAGATCTCCTACGAGCAGTACTTC